Following are 15 T cell receptor beta chains from one sample sequenced in a study of blood T cell repertoires in COVID-19. Data came from immunoSEQ multiplex PCR; TCRdb stores just in-frame clones and leaves some out. The sample includes approximately 230,000 clones, 87% of them seen just once. Sample: peripheral blood. The receptors shown here come from a man younger than 30 with active or convalescent COVID-19.

This clone was detected only once. V and J are TRBV12-3 or TRBV12-4 and TRBJ2-5; 7 positions match TRBD2. The CDR3 totals 13 residues. V shed 2 bases, J shed 3 bases, and the junction held 0 bases outside the gene matches. The CDR3 region is CASSLRGEETQYF. CDR3 coding DNA: TGTGCCAGCAGTTTACGGGGGGAAGAGACCCAGTACTTC.

A note on this clone: A junction boundary mismatches the germline segment, possibly from a read error. This sequence joins TRBV5-6 and TRBJ1-2; 10 bases agree with TRBD1. Germline V gene lookup returns CDR1 SGHDT and CDR2 YYEEEE. The length of the CDR3 is 14 residues. The CDR3 nucleotides are TGTGCGAGCAGCCCGACAGGGGGCGCGCGTGGCTACACCTTC. It encodes CASSPTGGARGYTF.

This clone was recorded only once. The gene calls are TRBV27 and TRBJ2-3; 9 bases align to TRBD2. CDR3 length: 16 amino acids. CDR1 MNHEY and CDR2 SMNVEV come from the germline V gene (reference sequence). V lost 7 bases and J lost 5; bases outside the gene matches: 13. CDR3: CASKQQRGGVVDTQYF. The CDR3 region has the DNA TGTGCCAGCAAACAACAGCGCGGGGGGGTGGTAGATACGCAGTATTTT.

The chain has TRBV29-1 and TRBJ1-2, with unresolved D. This CDR3 has 13 residues. The V gene's germline CDR1 is SQVTM and CDR2 ANQGSEA. V lost 5 bases and J lost 2, with 12 bases in between. In DNA form, the CDR3 reads TGCAGCGTTTCAGGAGGAGGGAACTATGGCTACACCTTC. Protein product: CSVSGGGNYGYTF.

The CDR3 DNA reads as TGTGCCAGCAGCCTACTACAGGGGATGGATGGCTACACCTTC. This codes for CASSLLQGMDGYTF. The V gene is TRBV5-6, the J gene TRBJ1-2; 7 nucleotides align to TRBD1. V was clipped by 4 bases and J by 6 bases; unmatched bases: 9. The CDR3 contains 14 residues. Germline V gives CDR1 SGHDT, CDR2 YYEEEE. The whole variable domain, remainder taken from reference TRBV5-6 and TRBJ1-2, is DAGVTQSPTHLIKTRGQQVTLRCSPKSGHDTVSWYQQALGQGPQFIFQYYEEEERQRGNFPDRFSGHQFPNYSSELNVNALLLGDSALYLCASSLLQGMDGYTFGSGTRLTVV.

V gene TRBV29-1 combines with J gene TRBJ2-1; 10 nucleotides line up with TRBD2. CDR3 length: 14 residues. V shed 4 bases, J shed 6 bases, and the junction held 6 bases outside the gene matches. In germline, CDR1 is SQVTM, CDR2 ANQGSEA. The DNA of the CDR3 is TGCAGCGTTGCCCTAGCGGGAGTTTCCAATGAGCAGTTCTTC. Amino acid sequence: CSVALAGVSNEQFF.

CDR3 DNA: TGTGCCAGTAGACCCACAGGGAGCCCCTACGAGCAGTACTTC. Protein sequence: CASRPTGSPYEQYF. The chain has TRBV19 and TRBJ2-7, with TRBD1 as a possible D gene (6 bases). The length of the CDR3 is 14 residues. Between the trimmed V and J ends, which lost 6 bases and 2 bases, there was a span of 14 bases. Germline V gene sequence: CDR1 LNHDA, CDR2 SQIVND (reference sequence). Supplemented by reference TRBV19 and TRBJ2-7, the full variable domain reads DGGITQSPKYLFRKEGQNVTLSCEQNLNHDAMYWYRQDPGQGLRLIYYSQIVNDFQKGDIAEGYSVSREKKESFPLTVTSAQKNPTAFYLCASRPTGSPYEQYFGPGTRLTVT.

This clone is a singleton in its sample. The rearrangement uses TRBV9 and TRBJ1-1; unclear D gene. Deletions cut 4 bases from V and 1 base from J, with 8 bases between. CDR1 is SGDLS, CDR2 YYNGEE, per germline. The CDR3 contains 13 residues. The CDR3 nucleotides are TGTGCCAGCAGCTACACGGGGAACACTGAAGCTTTCTTT. This gives the protein CASSYTGNTEAFF.

The J gene is TRBJ2-5, the V gene TRBV11-2, with no clear D. Trimming cost V 3 bases and J 3 bases, with 8 bases left between them. This CDR3 has 13 residues. Germline CDR1 SGHAT, CDR2 FQNNGV. The CDR3 here is CASSFEAKETQYF. In nucleotides, the CDR3 is TGTGCCAGCAGCTTTGAAGCTAAAGAGACCCAGTACTTC.

V usage is TRBV7-8 and J usage is TRBJ1-1, with 7 bases that match TRBD1. CDR3 length equals 14 residues. Losses at the gene ends were 5 bases for V and 3 bases for J; bases not matched to a gene: 6. CDR1 is SGHVS, CDR2 FQNEAQ, per germline. The CDR3 region has the DNA TGTGCCAGCAGCACACGACAGGGCCACACTGAAGCTTTCTTT. It codes for CASSTRQGHTEAFF.

The chain combines TRBV7-9 with TRBJ2-3; D is unresolved. Trimming removed 8 bases from V and 6 bases from J, with 3 bases in between. This CDR3 contains 9 residues. The germline V gene has CDR1 SEHNR and CDR2 FQNEAQ (reference sequence). The CDR3 DNA follows: TGTGCCAGCGAGGATACGCAGTATTTT. Its protein product is CASEDTQYF.

The chain has TRBV4-1 and TRBJ1-2; perhaps TRBD1 as D (6 bases). The V end lost 3 bases, the J end lost 3 bases, and 8 bases lay between the germline ends. CDR3 length equals 13 residues. CDR1 and CDR2 (germline): MGHRA, YSYEKL. CDR3 DNA: TGCGCCAGCAGCCAGGGGGGGCACTATGGCTACACCTTC. It specifies CASSQGGHYGYTF.

This clone is a singleton in its sample. The V gene is TRBV5-1, the J gene TRBJ2-7; TRBD1 agrees at 8 bases. V shed 4 bases, J shed 4 bases, and the junction held 4 bases outside the gene matches. This CDR3 region has 13 residues. The V gene's germline CDR1 is SGHRS and CDR2 YFSETQ. The CDR3 DNA reads as TGCGCCAGCAGCCGTCGACAGGGGTACGAGCAGTACTTC. Its protein is CASSRRQGYEQYF.

The V call is TRBV9, the J call TRBJ2-3, with D maybe TRBD2 (5 bases). With 3 bases removed from V and 4 bases from J, the gap between germline ends came to 15 bases. Germline V lookup: CDR1 SGDLS, CDR2 YYNGEE. The CDR3 consists of 15 residues. CDR3 nucleotide sequence: TGTGCCAGCAGCGGGCGCCAGCCCGGGGCAGATACGCAGTATTTT. Its translation is CASSGRQPGADTQYF.

The genes are TRBV15 and TRBJ1-2, with 10 positions matching TRBD1. This CDR3 region has 15 residues. The V and J ends lost 2 bases and 7 bases, in that order; junction bases with no gene match: 7. Germline V gives CDR1 LNHNV, CDR2 YYDKDF (reference sequence). In DNA, the CDR3 is TGTGCCACCAGCAGATTTCCGGGACAGGGGACTGGCTACACCTTC. Translated: CATSRFPGQGTGYTF.